A selection of T cell receptor beta chains follows, all from one sample in a study of CD8+ T cells in alopecia areata. Clones were sequenced by immunoSEQ multiplex PCR, and TCRdb holds only the in-frame ones, with some missing. The sample has more than 200,000 clones, roughly 40% seen once. This sample comprised CD4+ T cells sorted from blood, obtained at approximately week 39, from a patient treated with tofacitinib. All receptors derive from a human donor with alopecia areata. Both conserved end residues are part of each CDR3. D genes are given only for firm matches. Expanded clones get a size class; other rows say once, few or many, or leave the size out.

>TRBJ1-1|13|TRBV10-3|.|TRBD1
TGTGCCATCAGTTACAGGGGGGACACTGAAGCTTTCTTT
CAISYRGDTEAFF
>TRBJ1-5|14|TRBV28|.|TRBD1
TGTGCCAGCAGGTCACCAGGGGGCTATCAGCCCCAGCATTTT
CASRSPGGYQPQHF
>TRBJ1-1|13|TRBV30|.|.
TGTGCCTGGATTACTGCCACCGGGACTGAAGCTTTCTTT
CAWITATGTEAFF
>TRBJ2-7|15|TRBV5-8|.|.
TGTGCCAGCAGCCGGCAGGGGCAGACCTCCTACGAGCAGTACTTC
CASSRQGQTSYEQYF
>TRBJ2-1|15|TRBV7-2|few|TRBD2
TGTGCCAGCAGCTTCCCCGGCGGGAGAGGCAATGAGCAGTTCTTC
CASSFPGGRGNEQFF
>TRBJ1-2|14|TRBV29-1|.|.
TGCAGCGTTGAAGATACGGACGGTCCCTATGGCTACACCTTC
CSVEDTDGPYGYTF
>TRBJ1-2|13|TRBV30|.|TRBD1
TGTGCCGGACGACAGGGAAAATTCTATGGCTACACCTTC
CAGRQGKFYGYTF
>TRBJ2-4|13|TRBV28|.|TRBD2
TGTGCCAGCAGTTTCGGGCGGGAGGGCCTTCAGTACTTC
CASSFGREGLQYF
>TRBJ1-1|14|TRBV29-1|.|TRBD1
TGCAGCGCTCTTAGGACAGGGGCGAACACTGAAGCTTTCTTT
CSALRTGANTEAFF
>TRBJ2-7|15|TRBV27|few|.
TGTGCCAGCAGTGTAACGGGACACGTGACATCCGAGCAGTACTTC
CASSVTGHVTSEQYF
>TRBJ2-5|14|TRBV30|.|.
TGTGCCTGGAGTCGGAGGAGGTCACGAGAGACCCAGTACTTC
CAWSRRRSRETQYF
>TRBJ2-1|13|TRBV19|.|.
TGTGCCACCAGCGGTAGGCCGGCCAATGAGCAGTTCTTC
CATSGRPANEQFF
>TRBJ2-7|13|TRBV7-3|.|.
TGTGCCAGCAGCTTAACACCAGACGGACACAAGGCCTTC
CASSLTPDGHKAF
>TRBJ2-1|13|TRBV30|.|.
TGTGCCTGGAGTGTCAGGGGCATCAGTGAGCAGTTCTTC
CAWSVRGISEQFF
>TRBJ1-3|12|TRBV18|few|.
TGTGCCAGCTCACCAGGAACAAGCACCATATATTTT
CASSPGTSTIYF
>TRBJ2-3|14|TRBV7-3|.|.
TGTGCCAGCAGCTACACCGCTAGCACAGATACGCAGTATTTT
CASSYTASTDTQYF
>TRBJ2-3|15|TRBV14|.|.
TGTGCCAGCAGCCAACGAACTTCGGGCACAGATACGCAGTATTTT
CASSQRTSGTDTQYF
>TRBJ2-7|16|TRBV5-1|.|.
TGCGCCAGCAGTCGCGGGACGTACCTCGCGGGGTACGAGCAGTACTTC
CASSRGTYLAGYEQYF
>TRBJ2-7|12|TRBV2|.|.
TGTGCCAGCAGTAGCGTCTCCTACGAGCAGTACTTC
CASSSVSYEQYF
>TRBJ2-4|14|TRBV19|.|.
TGTGCCAGTAGCCCGCCGCAGGGTGGAAACATTCAGTACTTC
CASSPPQGGNIQYF
>TRBJ1-5|13|TRBV6-1|.|TRBD1
TGTGCCAGTGACAGGGTGAGCAATCAGCCCCAGCATTTT
CASDRVSNQPQHF
>TRBJ2-7|15|TRBV11-2|.|TRBD2
TGTGCCAGCAGCTTCTCTAGCGGGAGTTTGTACGAGCAGTACTTC
CASSFSSGSLYEQYF
>TRBJ2-6|15|TRBV19|.|.
TGTGCCAGTAGCCCGAAGAGCTCTGGGGCCAACGTCCTGACTTTC
CASSPKSSGANVLTF
>TRBJ1-4|15|TRBV30|.|.
TGTGCCTGGAGTTTGTATGGGCGAGCTAATGAAAAACTGTTTTTT
CAWSLYGRANEKLFF
>TRBJ2-3|16|TRBV5-1|.|.
TGCGCCAGCAGCTTGGGTGGTCTGTCTAACACAGATACGCAGTATTTT
CASSLGGLSNTDTQYF